These T cell receptor beta chains were read from a single sample in a study of regulatory T cells in long-lasting Graves disease. TCRdb reanalysed the multiplex PCR reads using MiXCR and keeps one entry per CDR3 protein. The sample lists a few hundred thousand distinct CDR3 sequences, 20% to 25% occurring once. The sequencing used peripheral blood mononuclear cells (PBMCs), collected when the disease was refractory, from a patient treated with antithyroid drugs. All receptors derive from a female donor with Graves disease. Each CDR3 is given with its conserved first and last residue. The D gene is left open where the match is weak. Size is omitted from some rows. Given values are once, few, many or a class for expanded clones.

j_gene | v_gene | abundance | d_gene | CDR3aa | CDR3nt
TRBJ2-5 | TRBV20-1 | many | - | CSARDNRLQETQYF | TGCAGTGCTAGAGATAATCGACTGCAAGAGACCCAGTACTTC
TRBJ2-5 | TRBV7-2 | many | - | CASSLVAGQGRETQYF | TGTGCCAGCAGCTTAGTAGCGGGACAGGGTAGGGAGACCCAGTACTTC
TRBJ2-1 | TRBV5-1 | - | TRBD1 | CASSAGQAGEQFF | TGCGCCAGCAGCGCCGGACAGGCGGGTGAGCAGTTCTTC
TRBJ2-7 | TRBV20-1 | few | TRBD2 | CSVRGLAGAHEQYF | TGCAGTGTCCGGGGACTAGCGGGAGCCCACGAGCAGTACTTC
TRBJ2-5 | TRBV7-7 | - | - | CASSFSFSETQYF | TGTGCTAGCAGCTTTAGCTTTTCAGAGACCCAGTACTTC
TRBJ1-1 | TRBV28 | many | TRBD1 | CASSPDRLNTEAFF | TGTGCCAGCAGTCCGGACAGGCTGAACACTGAAGCTTTCTTT
TRBJ2-7 | TRBV12-5 | few | TRBD2 | CASGLGQAGEYEQYF | TGTGCTAGTGGTTTGGGACAAGCGGGAGAGTACGAGCAGTACTTC
TRBJ2-7 | TRBV28 | few | - | CASSPRGSPSLYEQYF | TGTGCCAGCAGCCCCCGGGGGTCACCGAGTCTCTACGAGCAGTACTTC
TRBJ2-5 | TRBV19 | - | TRBD1 | CASSIGWGQGGETQYF | TGTGCCAGTAGTATAGGTTGGGGACAGGGGGGAGAGACCCAGTACTTC
TRBJ1-2 | TRBV13 | - | - | CASSTPRGAYTGRGYTF | TGTGCCAGCAGCACCCCAAGGGGGGCCTACACGGGGAGAGGCTACACCTTC
TRBJ2-3 | TRBV6-1 | - | TRBD2 | CASSELAGPLLDTDTQYF | TGTGCCAGCAGTGAACTAGCGGGACCCCTTCTCGACACAGATACGCAGTATTTT
TRBJ1-6 | TRBV20-1 | - | - | CSAKLGYGRSYNSPLHF | TGCAGTGCCAAGTTGGGGTATGGGCGTAGCTATAATTCACCCCTCCACTTT
TRBJ2-1 | TRBV12-3/TRBV12-4 | - | - | CASSPVGAYNEQFF | TGTGCCAGCAGCCCGGTAGGTGCCTACAATGAGCAGTTCTTC
TRBJ1-4 | TRBV7-9 | many | - | CASSLGTEINEKLFF | TGTGCCAGCAGCTTAGGGACAGAGATTAATGAAAAACTGTTTTTT
TRBJ2-7 | TRBV7-3 | - | - | CASSPLVGAGEQYF | TGTGCCAGCAGCCCTCTAGTGGGAGCAGGGGAGCAGTACTTC